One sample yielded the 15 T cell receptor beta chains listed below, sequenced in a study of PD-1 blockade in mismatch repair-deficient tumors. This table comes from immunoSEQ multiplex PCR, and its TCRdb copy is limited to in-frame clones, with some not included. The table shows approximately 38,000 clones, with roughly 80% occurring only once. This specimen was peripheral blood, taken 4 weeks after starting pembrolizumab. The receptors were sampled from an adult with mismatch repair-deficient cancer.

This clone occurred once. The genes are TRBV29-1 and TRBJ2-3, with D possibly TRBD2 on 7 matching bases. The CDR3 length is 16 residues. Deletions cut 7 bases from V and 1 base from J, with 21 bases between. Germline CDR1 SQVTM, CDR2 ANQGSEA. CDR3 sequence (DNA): TGCAGCGCCACTGGTGGGAGGGGGGCACGCACAGATACGCAGTATTTT. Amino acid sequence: CSATGGRGARTDTQYF.

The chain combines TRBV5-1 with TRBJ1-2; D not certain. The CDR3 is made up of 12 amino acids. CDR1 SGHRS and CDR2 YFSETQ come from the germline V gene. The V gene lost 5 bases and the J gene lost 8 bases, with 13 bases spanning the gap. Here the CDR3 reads CASRIDGGGYTF. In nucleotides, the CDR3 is TGCGCCAGCAGAATTGACGGAGGAGGCTACACCTTC.

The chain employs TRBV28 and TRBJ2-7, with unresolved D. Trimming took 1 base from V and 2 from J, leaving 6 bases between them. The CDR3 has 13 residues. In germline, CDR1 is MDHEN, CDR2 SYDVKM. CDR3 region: CASSLLGPYEQYF. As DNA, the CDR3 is TGTGCCAGCAGTTTATTAGGTCCCTACGAGCAGTACTTC.

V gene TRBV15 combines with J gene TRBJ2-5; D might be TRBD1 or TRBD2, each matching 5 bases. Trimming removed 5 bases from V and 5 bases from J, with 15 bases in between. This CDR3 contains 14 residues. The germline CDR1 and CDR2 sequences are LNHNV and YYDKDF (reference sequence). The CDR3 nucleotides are TGTGCCACCAGCGGGGGATTGGTTCGGGAGACCCAGTACTTC. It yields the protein CATSGGLVRETQYF.

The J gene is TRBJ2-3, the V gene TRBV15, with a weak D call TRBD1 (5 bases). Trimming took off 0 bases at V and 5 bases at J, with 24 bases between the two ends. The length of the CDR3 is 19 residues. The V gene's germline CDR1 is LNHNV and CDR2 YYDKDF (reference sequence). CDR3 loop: CATSRDPWFEVGAEDTQYF. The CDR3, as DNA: TGTGCCACCAGCAGAGACCCGTGGTTCGAAGTTGGGGCCGAAGATACGCAGTATTTT.

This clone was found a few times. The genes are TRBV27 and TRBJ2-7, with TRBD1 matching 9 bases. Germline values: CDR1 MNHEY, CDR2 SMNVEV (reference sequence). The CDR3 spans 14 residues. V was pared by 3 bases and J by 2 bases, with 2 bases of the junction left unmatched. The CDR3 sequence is CASSLGTGPYEQYF. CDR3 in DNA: TGTGCCAGCAGTTTGGGGACAGGGCCCTACGAGCAGTACTTC.

CDR3 region: CASSLAGRRTDTQYF. The DNA for the CDR3 is TGTGCCAGCAGCTTAGCAGGGCGACGCACAGATACGCAGTATTTT. The V call is TRBV7-8, the J call TRBJ2-3; D uncertain. The CDR3 is 15 amino acids. CDR1 is SGHVS and CDR2 is FQNEAQ in the germline V gene. Trimming took 0 bases from V and 1 from J, leaving 8 bases between them.

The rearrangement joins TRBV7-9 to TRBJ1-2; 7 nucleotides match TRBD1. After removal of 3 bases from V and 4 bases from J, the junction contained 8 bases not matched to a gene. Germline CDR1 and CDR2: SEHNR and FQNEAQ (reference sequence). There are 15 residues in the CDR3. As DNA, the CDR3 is TGTGCCAGCAGCTTCGGGGGGGACAGTGTCTATGGCTACACCTTC. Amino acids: CASSFGGDSVYGYTF.

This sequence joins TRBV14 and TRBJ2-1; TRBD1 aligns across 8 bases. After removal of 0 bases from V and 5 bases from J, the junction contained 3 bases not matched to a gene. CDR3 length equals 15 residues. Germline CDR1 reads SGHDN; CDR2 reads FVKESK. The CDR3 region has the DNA TGTGCCAGCAGCCAAGATTTGGGACAGGACAATGAGCAGTTCTTC. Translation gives CASSQDLGQDNEQFF.

CDR3 sequence (DNA): TGTGCCTCGCCACGGGGACTAGCGGGCGGGGAGCTGTTTTTT. This translates into CASPRGLAGGELFF. V usage is TRBV30 and J usage is TRBJ2-2; 12 bases align to TRBD2. Germline V gene sequence: CDR1 GTSNPN, CDR2 SVGIG (reference sequence). The CDR3 is made up of 14 amino acids. Germline trimming cut 7 bases from V and 7 bases from J; bases unmatched to any gene: 7.

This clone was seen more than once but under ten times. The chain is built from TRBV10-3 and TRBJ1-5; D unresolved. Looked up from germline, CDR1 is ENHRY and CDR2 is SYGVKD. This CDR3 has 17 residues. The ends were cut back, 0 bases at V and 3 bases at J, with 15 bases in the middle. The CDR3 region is CAISESLGPSNNQPQHF. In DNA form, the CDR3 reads TGTGCCATCAGTGAGTCGTTAGGTCCCTCCAACAATCAGCCCCAGCATTTT.

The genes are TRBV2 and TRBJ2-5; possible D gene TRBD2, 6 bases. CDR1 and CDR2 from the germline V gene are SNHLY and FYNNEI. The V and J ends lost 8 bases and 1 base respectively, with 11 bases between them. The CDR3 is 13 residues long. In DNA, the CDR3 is TGTGCCAGCCACCGGGACTCCCAAGAGACCCAGTACTTC. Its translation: CASHRDSQETQYF.

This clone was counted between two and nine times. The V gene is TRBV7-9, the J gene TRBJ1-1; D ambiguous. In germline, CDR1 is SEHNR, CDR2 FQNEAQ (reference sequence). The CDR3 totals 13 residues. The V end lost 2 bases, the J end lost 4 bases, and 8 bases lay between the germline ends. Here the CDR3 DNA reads TGTGCCAGCAGCTTATTGTGGCGCACTGAAGCTTTCTTT. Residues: CASSLLWRTEAFF.

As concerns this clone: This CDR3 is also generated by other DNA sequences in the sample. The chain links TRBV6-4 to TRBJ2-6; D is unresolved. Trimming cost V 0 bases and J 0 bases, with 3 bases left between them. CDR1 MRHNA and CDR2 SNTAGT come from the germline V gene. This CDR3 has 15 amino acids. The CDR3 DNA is TGTGCCAGCAGTGACTCACACTCTGGGGCCAACGTCCTGACTTTC. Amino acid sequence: CASSDSHSGANVLTF.

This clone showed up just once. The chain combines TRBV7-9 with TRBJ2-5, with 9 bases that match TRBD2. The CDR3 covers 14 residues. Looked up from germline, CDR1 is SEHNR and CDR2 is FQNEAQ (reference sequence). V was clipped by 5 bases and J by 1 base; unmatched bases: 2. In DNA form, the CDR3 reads TGTGCCAGCAGCCCGACTAGCGGCCAAGAGACCCAGTACTTC. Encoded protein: CASSPTSGQETQYF.